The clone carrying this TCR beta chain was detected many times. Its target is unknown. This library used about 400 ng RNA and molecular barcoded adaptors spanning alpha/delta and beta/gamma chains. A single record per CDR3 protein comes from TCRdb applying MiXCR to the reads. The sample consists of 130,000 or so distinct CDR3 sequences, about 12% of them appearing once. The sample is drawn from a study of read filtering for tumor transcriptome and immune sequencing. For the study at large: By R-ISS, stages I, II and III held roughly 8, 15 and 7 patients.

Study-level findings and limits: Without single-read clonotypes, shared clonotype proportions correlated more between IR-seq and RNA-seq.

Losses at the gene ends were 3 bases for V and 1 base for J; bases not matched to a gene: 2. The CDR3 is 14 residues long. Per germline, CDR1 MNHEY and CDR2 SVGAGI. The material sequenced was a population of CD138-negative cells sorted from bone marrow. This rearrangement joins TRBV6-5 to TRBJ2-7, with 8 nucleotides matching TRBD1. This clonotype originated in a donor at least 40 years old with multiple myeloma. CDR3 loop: CASSYRTGSYEQYF. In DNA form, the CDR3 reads TGTGCCAGCAGTTATAGGACAGGGTCCTACGAGCAGTACTTC.